Listed below are T cell receptor beta chains from one sample, sequenced in a study of control samples from healthy donors and cancer patients. Libraries were prepared by immunoSEQ multiplex PCR; TCRdb keeps only in-frame clonotypes and omits some of them. This repertoire shows under 130,000 clones, about four fifths found once; its top ten account for about 13%. The material sequenced was blood. The receptors come from a woman between 50 and 59 years old in good health. Both conserved end residues are part of each CDR3. A D gene is named only where the DNA matches it firmly. Not all rows give a size; the values are once, few, many and, for expanded clones, a class.

few,15,TRBD2,TRBV28,TRBJ2-5,CASNPGLGPQETQYF,TGTGCCAGCAACCCCGGACTAGGGCCCCAAGAGACCCAGTACTTC
once,16,.,TRBV4-3,TRBJ2-5,CASSQDARGDQETQYF,TGCGCCAGCAGCCAAGACGCCAGGGGGGACCAAGAGACCCAGTACTTC
.,12,.,TRBV11-3,TRBJ2-5,CASSLMGETQYF,TGTGCCAGCAGCCTGATGGGTGAGACCCAGTACTTC
.,12,.,TRBV7-2,TRBJ1-1,CASSFFNTEAFF,TGTGCCAGCAGCTTTTTTAACACTGAAGCTTTCTTT
.,13,.,TRBV30,TRBJ1-5,CAWSATANQPQHF,TGTGCCTGGAGTGCCACCGCGAATCAGCCCCAGCATTTT
.,14,.,TRBV28,TRBJ2-3,CASSLPGTTDTQYF,TGTGCCAGCAGTTTACCGGGAACCACAGATACGCAGTATTTT
.,15,.,TRBV28,TRBJ2-2,CASSLGLTGTGELFF,TGTGCCAGCAGTTTAGGACTAACAGGAACCGGGGAGCTGTTTTTT
.,13,.,TRBV7-2,TRBJ2-7,CASSSGTSYEQYF,TGTGCCAGCAGCTCAGGGACCTCCTACGAGCAGTACTTC
.,15,TRBD1,TRBV4-1,TRBJ2-5,CASSQPGTGQETQYF,TGCGCCAGCAGCCAACCCGGGACAGGACAAGAGACCCAGTACTTC
.,21,TRBD2,TRBV3-1/TRBV3-2,TRBJ2-7,CASSQDWPRGLAGEIGYEQYF,TGTGCCAGCAGCCAAGATTGGCCTCGGGGGCTAGCGGGAGAGATCGGCTACGAGCAGTACTTC
few,13,TRBD1,TRBV10-3,TRBJ2-7,CAISEQGFHEQYF,TGTGCCATCAGTGAACAGGGGTTCCACGAGCAGTACTTC
.,12,.,TRBV29-1,TRBJ1-1,CSVSHMNTEAFF,TGCAGCGTCTCCCACATGAACACTGAAGCTTTCTTT
.,15,.,TRBV11-3,TRBJ2-7,CASSPRSGRSYEQYF,TGTGCCAGCAGCCCGCGCAGCGGTCGCTCCTACGAGCAGTACTTC